This T cell receptor (beta chain) originates from a study of blood T cell repertoires in COVID-19 (dated by TCRdb to the early 2020s). Study-level background: The collaborator samples originated in the United States, Italy and Spain and spanned the acute and convalescent phases of COVID-19. Where HLA class I and class II types were available, the types were taken from metadata supplied by the sample provider, not from assay-based typing. Samples were obtained from the ongoing ImmuneRACE study (first 160 participants) and from roughly 1,300 subjects provided by 6 global collaborators. The material from the prospective study consisted of cDNA or gDNA derived from T cells, B-cell-depleted T cells, or PBMCs. Sample metadata almost always included a de-identified subject ID, COVID-19 status, age in years and sex. Subjects who had been exposed to COVID-19, were actively infected with it, or had recovered from it provided the deeply sampled blood TCRbeta repertoires that made up the dataset. The repertoires were released in a freely available public database intended as a resource for research on the immune response to SARS-CoV-2.

From its cysteine to its phenylalanine, the CDR3 spans 14 amino acids. Only CDR3 DNA remains: 42 bases, in frame from the first base. CDR1 and CDR2 (GTSNPN, SVGIG) derive from the germline V gene (reference sequence). V and J lose 1 base and 3 bases, and a span of 12 bases separates them. The full study reports these points: The quantity of clinical and demographic metadata differed by source and by participant and was supplied without curation.

Participants in the prospective study were enrolled through a virtual design, were aged about 18 to 90 years, and lived in roughly 26 United States geographic areas. In the prospective study, participants were assigned to cohorts based on the clinical history participants reported in a screening survey and a study questionnaire. Recovered participants in ImmuneRACE Cohort 3 were defined as having two consecutive negative NP/OP PCR tests, clearance from a healthcare professional, or resolution of symptoms. In the prospective study, mobile phlebotomists collected whole blood, serum and a nasopharyngeal or oropharyngeal swab from each participant. Participants in the prospective study had the option to provide additional blood draws and questionnaires over a roughly 2-month period. Before DNA extraction, blood samples from the prospective study were shipped at room temperature or frozen. TCRbeta CDR3 regions were amplified from genomic DNA using the immunoSEQ Assay, a bias-controlled multiplex PCR. Per the authors' processing: Within the assay, amplification of reference gene primers was used to estimate how many nucleated cells each sample contained. To quantify the absolute abundance of each unique TCRbeta CDR3 rearrangement, sequence reads were collapsed and filtered. Productive Simpson clonality was computed per sample as the square root of Simpson's diversity index over productive rearrangements. The table comes from immuneACCESS by way of TCRdb, which keeps in-frame sequences with V and J called. Part of the clones is missing from these tables; in studies checked, under half for an unresolved V gene and the rest for unknown reasons. V and J calls and clone size come straight from that table; D and trimming were deduced from the DNA. The sample data list about 180,000 clones, and 88% of these were observed just once. The ten largest clones add up to roughly 9% of the sample.

Comment on this clone: It has no known antigen specificity. Within one base of it there is no much larger clone, and no base qualities were kept.

The chain couples TRBV30 to TRBJ2-5; D gene: possibly TRBD1, on 6 matching bases. The sample taken for sequencing was PBMCs or T cells enriched from blood (not recorded which). The sequence derives from a woman between 18 and 29 years old who had recovered from COVID-19. CDR3 loop: CAWSAGQFEETQYF. The bases are TGTGCCTGGAGTGCCGGACAGTTCGAAGAGACCCAGTACTTC.